The entry below describes one TCR beta chain. V lost 2 bases to trimming and J lost 15 bases, with 20 bases between them. The CDR3 sequence is 14 residues long. CDR1 WSHSY and CDR2 SAAADI come from the germline V gene. Here immunoSEQ multiplex PCR was the method, and the copy in TCRdb shows in-frame clones only, minus some. The table includes a few hundred thousand clones, 80% to 90% detected once. This sample is drawn from a study of blood T cell repertoires in COVID-19. Study background: PBMCs, B-cell-depleted T cells, or T cells provided the cDNA or gDNA that made up the material.

This sequence joins TRBV10-2 and TRBJ2-1; a possible D gene is TRBD2 (6 bases). The specimen sequenced was PBMCs or T cells enriched from blood (not recorded which). The clonotype comes from a woman aged 25 to 45 who had recovered from COVID-19. The CDR3 sequence: CASSEDDGTSEPFF. The CDR3 DNA sequence: TGCGCCAGCAGTGAGGATGATGGGACTTCGGAACCGTTCTTC.